In this sample, the clone carrying this T cell receptor (beta chain) turned up many times. This CDR3 contains 12 residues. CDR1 is GTSNPN and CDR2 is SVGIG in the germline V gene (reference sequence). The V and J ends lost 4 bases and 7 bases respectively, with 13 bases between them. The record originates from a study of T cells in Graves' hyperthyroidism and ophthalmopathy. The overall study: Peripheral blood collection took place at initial diagnosis, before any treatment.

Patients were excluded for uncontrolled infection, other autoimmune disease, pregnancy or lactation. A roughly 10 ml volume of fresh peripheral blood provided the PBMCs. Amplified TCR beta CDR3 regions derived from RNA transcripts. A set of HTBI primers served as the primers for a first-round RT-PCR of the TCR CDR3. One entry per CDR3 protein results from TCRdb running MiXCR on the multiplex PCR reads. The repertoire consists of nearly 600,000 distinct CDR3 sequences, with about 15% occurring once and the leading ten covering roughly 5.7%. Sequences were obtained from blood. The source is a woman under 40 with Graves' hyperthyroidism that later progressed to Graves' ophthalmopathy. J is TRBJ2-5 and V is TRBV30; the D gene is possibly TRBD2 (5 bases). Here the CDR3 reads CAWKSLAGTQYF. The DNA for the CDR3 is TGTGCCTGGAAATCCCTAGCTGGGACCCAGTACTTC.